One and the same sample provided the 27 T cell receptor beta chains below, sequenced in a study of regulatory T cells in long-lasting Graves disease. Library construction for TCR beta used iRepertoire HTBI primers and Arm-PCR of CDR3 regions. TCRdb reprocessed the multiplex PCR reads with MiXCR, giving one entry per CDR3 protein. Here the sample spans some 470,000 distinct CDR3 sequences, about a fifth being singletons. The time point: persistent/refractory GD, antithyroid drugs over 5 years with positive TRAb. PBMC RNA served as the TCR library source. The input for sequencing was peripheral blood mononuclear cells (PBMCs), taken when the disease was refractory, from a patient treated with antithyroid drugs. Every receptor here comes from a female donor with Graves disease.

CDR3 protein: CASSQEFMGRASEQYF. CDR3 nucleotide sequence: TGTGCCAGCAGCCAAGAATTTATGGGCAGGGCCAGCGAGCAGTACTTC. J is TRBJ2-7 and V is TRBV3-1, with D possibly matching TRBD1 (5 bases). V gave up 0 bases and J gave up 6 bases, with 18 bases separating them. The CDR3 consists of 16 residues. Per the germline V gene, CDR1 is LGHDT and CDR2 is YNNKEL (reference sequence).

This clonotype occurred many times. The CDR3 reads CASSKDRGIDQPQHF. The CDR3 DNA follows: TGTGCCAGCAGTAAGGACAGGGGTATTGATCAGCCCCAGCATTTT. The chain uses TRBV12-3 or TRBV12-4 and TRBJ1-5; 9 positions match TRBD1. V lost 5 bases, J lost 5 bases, and 7 bases stayed unmatched. The CDR3 length is 15 residues.

The V gene is TRBV6-2 or TRBV6-3, the J gene TRBJ1-1, with unresolved D. From germline, CDR1 is MNHEY and CDR2 SVGEGT. V was clipped by 0 bases and J by 7 bases, with 6 bases between them. The CDR3 contains 12 residues. CDR3 protein: CASSYSPFEAFF. In nucleotides, the CDR3 is TGTGCCAGCAGTTACTCGCCATTTGAAGCTTTCTTT.

The CDR3 DNA sequence: TGTGCCTGGAGTGCCGGGAGGGGGATCAACGAGCAGTACTTC. Amino acid sequence: CAWSAGRGINEQYF. The V call is TRBV30, the J call TRBJ2-7; 8 bases line up with TRBD2. Trimming at V came to 1 base and at J to 5 bases, leaving 7 bases not matched to a gene. The CDR3 length is 14 residues. CDR1 and CDR2 from the germline V gene are GTSNPN and SVGIG (reference sequence).

This clonotype was detected a few times. The chain combines TRBV15 with TRBJ2-7; D might be TRBD2 (6 bases). V was shortened by 0 bases and J by 3 bases, with 12 bases between the two germline ends. The CDR3 contains 15 residues. CDR1 is LNHNV and CDR2 is YYDKDF in the germline V gene (reference sequence). CDR3 protein: CATSREAGGVYEQYF. The DNA of the CDR3 is TGTGCCACCAGCAGAGAAGCAGGCGGGGTCTACGAGCAGTACTTC.

This clonotype was found many times. The V and J genes are TRBV29-1 and TRBJ2-7; the D gene is possibly TRBD2 (5 bases). Trimming removed 6 bases from V and 6 bases from J, with 9 bases in between. The CDR3 has 10 amino acids. Germline V CDR1 and CDR2: SQVTM, ANQGSEA. The CDR3 protein is CSVGVTEQYF. The DNA for the CDR3 is TGCAGCGTGGGAGTAACCGAGCAGTACTTC.

CDR3 residues: CASSLGGPRGSQHF. CDR3 DNA sequence: TGTGCCAGCAGTTTAGGGGGCCCGCGAGGGTCCCAGCATTTT. This sequence joins TRBV27 and TRBJ1-5; D is possibly TRBD1 (6 bases). The V gene lost 2 bases and the J gene lost 11 bases, with 16 bases spanning the gap. CDR1 is MNHEY and CDR2 is SMNVEV in the germline V gene (reference sequence). CDR3 length: 14 residues.

This chain joins TRBV7-9 and TRBJ2-7; the D gene is possibly TRBD1 (5 bases). Trimming shortened V by 1 base and J by 5 bases, and 12 bases separated the two germline ends. The CDR3 covers 14 residues. Germline V gene sequence: CDR1 SEHNR, CDR2 FQNEAQ (reference sequence). The CDR3 spells CASSLEYSRDEQYF. The CDR3 DNA is TGTGCCAGCAGCTTAGAGTACAGCAGGGACGAGCAGTACTTC.

This clonotype has just a few counts. This chain uses TRBV5-1 with TRBJ1-2; perhaps TRBD1 as D (5 bases). Germline CDR1 SGHRS, CDR2 YFSETQ. The CDR3 spans 17 residues. Deletions cut 2 bases from V and 5 bases from J, with 22 bases between. CDR3 nucleotide sequence: TGCGCCAGCAGCTTACCCGGGGCGCGGTACCTTGGGTATGGCTACACCTTC. Its protein product is CASSLPGARYLGYGYTF. Full variable domain (outside the CDR3, taken from reference TRBV5-1 and TRBJ1-2): KAGVTQTPRYLIKTRGQQVTLSCSPISGHRSVSWYQQTPGQGLQFLFEYFSETQRNKGNFPGRFSGRQFSNSRSEMNVSTLELGDSALYLCASSLPGARYLGYGYTFGSGTRLTVV.

This clonotype was counted a few times. The chain employs TRBV24-1 and TRBJ2-2, with a weak D call TRBD1 (5 bases). Per germline, CDR1 KGHDR and CDR2 SFDVKD. V dropped 2 bases and J dropped 0 bases, with 9 bases sitting between them. The CDR3 loop spans 16 amino acids. CDR3 amino acids: CATSDSTAANTGELFF. As DNA, the CDR3 is TGTGCCACCAGTGATTCGACAGCCGCGAACACCGGGGAGCTGTTTTTT.

In this sample, this clonotype turned up many times. The chain links TRBV28 to TRBJ2-7; 8 nucleotides align to TRBD1. The CDR3 sequence is 15 residues long. From germline, CDR1 is MDHEN and CDR2 SYDVKM. V gave up 6 bases and J gave up 3 bases; unmatched junction bases: 10. The CDR3 DNA reads TGTGCCAGCAGCCCCGGGACAGGCCTTCTCTACGAGCAGTACTTC. Translating it yields CASSPGTGLLYEQYF.

In this sample, this clonotype turned up many times. The junction shows a germline mismatch at one end, possibly a read error. The chain has TRBV12-3 or TRBV12-4 and TRBJ2-7; no firm D call. There are 11 residues in the CDR3. CDR3 nucleotide sequence: TGTGCCAGCAGCTTAGGGCGGGAGCAGTACTTC. Translation: CASSLGREQYF.

V is TRBV7-2 and J is TRBJ2-3; D is undetermined. This CDR3 has 15 residues. Germline V gene sequence: CDR1 SGHTA, CDR2 FQGNSA. Trimming removed 5 bases from V and 1 base from J, with 13 bases in between. CDR3 region: CASSPALSGTDTQYF. The CDR3 DNA reads as TGTGCCAGCAGCCCGGCCCTCTCTGGCACAGATACGCAGTATTTT.

In this sample, this clonotype turned up many times. The chain carries TRBV6-1 and TRBJ2-7, with 12 bases fitting TRBD1. V was pared by 3 bases and J by 4 bases, with 1 base of the junction left unmatched. The germline V gene has CDR1 MNHNS and CDR2 SASEGT. The CDR3 length is 14 residues. The CDR3 is CASSEGQGAYEQYF. CDR3 DNA sequence: TGTGCCAGCAGTGAGGGACAGGGGGCTTACGAGCAGTACTTC.

This clonotype showed up many times. The gene calls are TRBV5-6 and TRBJ2-7; D gene uncertain. The CDR3 length is 13 residues. From germline, CDR1 is SGHDT and CDR2 YYEEEE. Trimming took 0 bases from V and 3 from J, leaving 7 bases between them. CDR3 nucleotide sequence: TGTGCCAGCAGCTTGGACGGTTACTACGAGCAGTACTTC. This encodes CASSLDGYYEQYF.

There are a few counts of this clonotype. V gene TRBV7-9 combines with J gene TRBJ2-7; the D gene could be TRBD1 or TRBD2 (6 bases each). The CDR3 length is 15 residues. V dropped 5 bases and J dropped 4 bases, with 18 bases sitting between them. Germline values: CDR1 SEHNR, CDR2 FQNEAQ (reference sequence). The CDR3 region is CASSTREGGHYEQYF. CDR3 nucleotide sequence: TGTGCCAGCAGCACCAGAGAGGGGGGCCATTACGAGCAGTACTTC.

This clonotype occurred many times. The V and J genes are TRBV3-1 and TRBJ2-5; 11 bases align to TRBD2. Germline loops: CDR1 LGHDT, CDR2 YNNKEL (reference sequence). The V gene end was trimmed by 6 bases and the J gene end by 1 base; junction bases not matched to a gene: 7. CDR3 length: 16 residues. The CDR3 bases are TGTGCCAGCAGTCTTTCTAGCGGGGGGTTCCAAGAGACCCAGTACTTC. Amino acids: CASSLSSGGFQETQYF.

The V and J genes are TRBV3-1 and TRBJ2-7, with D uncertain. Germline V gene lookup returns CDR1 LGHDT and CDR2 YNNKEL (reference sequence). CDR3 length: 14 residues. Trimming removed 0 bases from V and 2 bases from J, with 8 bases in between. In DNA, the CDR3 is TGTGCCAGCAGCCAAGACCCGGGCCCCTACGAGCAGTACTTC. It translates to CASSQDPGPYEQYF.

The chain's CDR3 is CASSQGPRDGRYF. The CDR3 DNA reads as TGTGCCAGCAGCCAAGGACCAAGGGATGGCAGGTACTTC. V and J are TRBV14 and TRBJ2-4; no firm D call. This CDR3 contains 13 residues. V shed 1 base and J shed 15 bases, with 16 bases lying between them. CDR1 and CDR2 (germline): SGHDN, FVKESK.

This clonotype was found many times. V and J are TRBV2 and TRBJ2-1; possible D gene TRBD2, 6 bases. V was trimmed by 4 bases and J by 9 bases, leaving 22 bases between them. This CDR3 is 16 amino acids long. Germline V gene data show CDR1 as SNHLY and CDR2 as FYNNEI. This chain's CDR3 is CASSGAGNHRKAEQFF. CDR3 sequence (DNA): TGTGCCAGCAGTGGTGCGGGGAACCATCGCAAAGCTGAGCAGTTCTTC.

This clonotype was seen repeatedly, ten times or more. The gene calls are TRBV6-1 and TRBJ1-5; D is unresolved. CDR1 and CDR2 from the germline V gene are MNHNS and SASEGT. This CDR3 is 16 amino acids long. V shed 7 bases and J shed 1 base, with 17 bases lying between them. CDR3 in amino acids: CASTSSWSASNQPQHF. The CDR3 bases are TGTGCCAGCACGAGTAGTTGGAGTGCAAGCAATCAGCCCCAGCATTTT.

Many counts were recorded for this clonotype. The chain has TRBV10-3 and TRBJ1-6; tentative D call: TRBD1 (5 bases). The CDR3 covers 12 residues. Trimming cost V 10 bases and J 5 bases, with 9 bases left between them. Germline V gene lookup returns CDR1 ENHRY and CDR2 SYGVKD. The CDR3 region is CATGPNNSPLHF. The CDR3 nucleotides are TGTGCCACAGGGCCAAATAATTCACCCCTCCACTTT.

The V call is TRBV6-1, the J call TRBJ2-2; D is perhaps TRBD1 or TRBD2 (5 bases each). The CDR3 runs to 13 residues. Germline lookup yields CDR1 MNHNS and CDR2 SASEGT. V dropped 11 bases and J dropped 6 bases, with 16 bases sitting between them. The CDR3: CAGKGSVPGELFF. In DNA form, the CDR3 reads TGTGCCGGCAAGGGGAGCGTCCCCGGGGAGCTGTTTTTT.

The sample holds many counts of this clonotype. The chain is built from TRBV12-3 or TRBV12-4 and TRBJ1-1, with TRBD1 matching 7 bases. J lost 4 bases, V lost 5 bases, and 7 bases had no gene match. The CDR3 is 14 residues long. The CDR3: CASSPHRGGTEAFF. CDR3 sequence (DNA): TGTGCCAGCAGTCCCCACAGGGGTGGCACTGAAGCTTTCTTT.

This chain uses TRBV7-2 with TRBJ1-2; D not certain. V lost 5 bases and J 2 bases, leaving 21 bases between the germline ends. The CDR3 covers 17 residues. The germline gives CDR1 SGHTA, CDR2 FQGNSA. The CDR3 loop is CASSHTYEGRRNYGYTF. The CDR3 DNA reads TGTGCCAGCAGCCATACTTACGAGGGCAGACGGAACTATGGCTACACCTTC.

In this sample, this clonotype turned up many times. The rearrangement uses TRBV24-1 and TRBJ1-2, with D possibly being TRBD1 (6 bases). Germline CDR1 is KGHDR and CDR2 is SFDVKD. The CDR3 length is 14 residues. Trimming shortened V by 3 bases and J by 2 bases, and 9 bases separated the two germline ends. The chain's CDR3 is CATSDPQGNYGYTF. In DNA form, the CDR3 reads TGTGCCACCAGTGATCCACAGGGAAACTATGGCTACACCTTC.

This clonotype was seen more than once but under ten times. The chain links TRBV5-5 to TRBJ1-4; D not certain. CDR3 length equals 15 residues. Between the trimmed V and J ends, which lost 1 base and 0 bases, there was a span of 7 bases. The germline gives CDR1 SGHKS, CDR2 YYEKEE (reference sequence). Here the CDR3 reads CASSLTSATNEKLFF. The CDR3 DNA sequence: TGTGCCAGCAGCTTGACAAGTGCAACTAATGAAAAACTGTTTTTT.